The clone carrying this TCR beta chain has just a few counts. These data are taken from a study of blood T cell repertoires in COVID-19. Looking at the study overall: The United States, Italy and Spain were the sources of the acute and convalescent COVID-19 samples.

This CDR3 has 16 residues. Germline-derived CDR1 and CDR2 are MNHEY and SMNVEV (reference sequence). J was trimmed by 6 bases and V by 1 base; bases with no gene match: 11. Per the original data handling: For nucleated cells, counts were estimated from reference gene primer amplification. Repertoires were generated with immunoSEQ multiplex PCR, while TCRdb's copy carries only in-frame clones and drops some. Clone size and V and J calls were adopted from that table, with D and trimming inferred from the DNA. The table includes about 490,000 clones, 80% to 90% detected once. This sequence joins TRBV27 and TRBJ2-7; 8 bases align to TRBD2. The TCR was taken from a human donor in a cohort sampled during active COVID-19. The specimen sequenced was peripheral blood. In DNA form, the CDR3 reads TGTGCCAGCAGTTTATTCTCCGGGAGGGAAAAACGCGAGCAGTACTTC. Translation: CASSLFSGREKREQYF.